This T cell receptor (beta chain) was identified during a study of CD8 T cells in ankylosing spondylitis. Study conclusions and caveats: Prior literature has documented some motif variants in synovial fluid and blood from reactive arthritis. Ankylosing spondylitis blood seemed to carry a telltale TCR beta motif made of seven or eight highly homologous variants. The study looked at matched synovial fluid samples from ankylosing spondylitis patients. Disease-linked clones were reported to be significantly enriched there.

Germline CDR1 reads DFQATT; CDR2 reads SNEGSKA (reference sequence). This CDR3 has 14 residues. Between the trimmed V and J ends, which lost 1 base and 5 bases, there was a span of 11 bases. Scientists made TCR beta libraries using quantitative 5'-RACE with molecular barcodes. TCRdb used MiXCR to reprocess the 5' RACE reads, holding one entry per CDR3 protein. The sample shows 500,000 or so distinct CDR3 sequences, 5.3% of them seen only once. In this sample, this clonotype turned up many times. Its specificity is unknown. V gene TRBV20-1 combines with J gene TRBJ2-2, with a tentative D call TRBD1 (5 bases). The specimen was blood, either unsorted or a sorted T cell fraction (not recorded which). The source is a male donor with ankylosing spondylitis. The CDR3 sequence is CSARVSRATGELFF. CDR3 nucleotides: TGCAGTGCTAGAGTATCCAGGGCGACCGGGGAGCTGTTTTTT.